This T cell receptor beta chain was sequenced in a study of blood T cell repertoires in COVID-19. Study-level information: The United States, Italy and Spain supplied acute and convalescent COVID-19 samples. Sources were T cells, B-cell-depleted T cells, or PBMCs; the material itself was cDNA or gDNA.

In the study's own analysis: Scientists estimated how many nucleated cells there were by amplifying reference gene primers. Profiling relied on immunoSEQ multiplex PCR, and the TCRdb table lists in-frame clones only, not all of them. The DNA was the basis for D and trimming; V, J and clone size are from that table. The table lists tens of thousands of clones, about nine tenths of them singletons. The sequence came from an elderly woman with acute or convalescent COVID-19. The source material was peripheral blood.

CDR3 in amino acids: CASSQDRGGEQYF. Here the CDR3 DNA reads TGTGCCAGCAGCCAGGACAGGGGCGGCGAGCAGTACTTC. This rearrangement joins TRBV7-3 to TRBJ2-7; the match to TRBD1 covers 9 bases. Germline V gives CDR1 SGHTA, CDR2 FQGTGA. The trim removed 5 bases at V and 6 bases at J, leaving 5 bases unmatched. This CDR3 is 13 amino acids long.